This T cell receptor (beta chain) is from a study of blood T cell repertoires in COVID-19. About the research overall: Acute and convalescent COVID-19 samples came from the United States, Italy and Spain. From T cells, B-cell-depleted T cells, or PBMCs came the material, which was cDNA or gDNA.

The CDR3 loop spans 14 amino acids. Germline trimming cut 3 bases from V and 8 bases from J; bases unmatched to any gene: 6. Germline V CDR1 and CDR2: MNHEY, SMNVEV (reference sequence). Recovery meant two consecutive negative NP/OP PCR tests, professional clearance, or resolved symptoms. The method was immunoSEQ multiplex PCR; TCRdb's version includes in-frame clones alone and lacks a portion of them. The data show approximately 490,000 clones, less than 90% seen once. The receptor was derived from a woman aged 60-75 years who had recovered from COVID-19. The material sequenced was PBMCs or T cells enriched from blood (not recorded which). This chain links TRBV27 with TRBJ1-4; TRBD1 aligns across 7 bases. For the CDR3, the DNA is TGTGCCAGCAGTTTCCAGGGGGAAGGGGAAAAACTGTTTTTT. It specifies CASSFQGEGEKLFF.